The 30 T cell receptor beta chains in this list originate from one sample, sequenced in a study of T-cell memory formation after mild COVID-19. TCRdb ran MiXCR on the 5' RACE reads and lists one entry per CDR3 protein. Of fewer than 650,000 distinct CDR3 sequences listed, 20% to 25% were seen once; the top ten hold roughly 9.1%. The sequenced sample was PBMCs or a T cell subset sorted from them (not recorded which). Source of these receptors: an adult woman who had mild COVID-19 (a few samples of this study predate the infection). Cell type and time point are not known.

This clonotype was picked up a small number of times. The chain couples TRBV20-1 to TRBJ2-2, with 8 positions matching TRBD2. Per germline, CDR1 DFQATT and CDR2 SNEGSKA (reference sequence). V lost 6 bases to trimming and J lost 6 bases; unmatched junction nucleotides: 18. This CDR3 is 17 amino acids long. The CDR3 sequence: CSAGTQTRLATAGELFF. CDR3 coding DNA: TGCAGTGCGGGAACCCAGACTCGACTAGCGACGGCCGGGGAGCTGTTTTTT.

J is TRBJ2-7 and V is TRBV5-1; 10 bases are a match to TRBD2. V lost 0 bases and J lost 2; bases outside the gene matches: 8. The CDR3 is made up of 17 amino acids. Germline CDR1 and CDR2: SGHRS and YFSETQ. CDR3 DNA: TGCGCCAGCAGCTTGGTGACCCGGACTAGCGGTGCCTACGAGCAGTACTTC. Its protein is CASSLVTRTSGAYEQYF. Filled out from reference TRBV5-1 and TRBJ2-7, the complete variable domain reads KAGVTQTPRYLIKTRGQQVTLSCSPISGHRSVSWYQQTPGQGLQFLFEYFSETQRNKGNFPGRFSGRQFSNSRSEMNVSTLELGDSALYLCASSLVTRTSGAYEQYFGPGTRLTVT.

This chain links TRBV5-1 with TRBJ2-3; D uncertain. V was trimmed by 1 base and J by 0 bases, leaving 9 bases between them. Germline loops: CDR1 SGHRS, CDR2 YFSETQ. CDR3 length equals 15 residues. The CDR3 DNA reads as TGCGCCAGCAGCTTGCAGGCACAAAGCACAGATACGCAGTATTTT. This translates into CASSLQAQSTDTQYF. Combining the CDR3 with reference TRBV5-1 and TRBJ2-3 gives the whole variable domain KAGVTQTPRYLIKTRGQQVTLSCSPISGHRSVSWYQQTPGQGLQFLFEYFSETQRNKGNFPGRFSGRQFSNSRSEMNVSTLELGDSALYLCASSLQAQSTDTQYFGPGTRLTVL.

With regard to this clonotype: Mismatch with germline at one junction end may stem from a read error. The rearrangement joins TRBV7-7 to TRBJ2-3; 14 nucleotides line up with TRBD2. The CDR3 length is 16 residues. Germline assignment: CDR1 SSHAT and CDR2 FNYEAQ (reference sequence). The CDR3 loop reads CASSLGGLAGADTQYF. The CDR3 DNA sequence: TGTGCTAGCAGCTTGGGGGGACTAGCGGGAGCGGATACGCAGTATTTT.

This clonotype was found a few times. V is TRBV7-9 and J is TRBJ2-3, with D perhaps assigned TRBD1 or TRBD2 (5 bases each). From germline, CDR1 is SEHNR and CDR2 FQNEAQ (reference sequence). The CDR3 runs 13 residues. Trimming stripped 5 bases from V and 6 bases from J, with 12 bases between. CDR3: CASSLTWGDTQYF. The CDR3 region has the DNA TGTGCCAGCAGCCTCACTTGGGGGGATACGCAGTATTTT.

This clonotype was seen a handful of times. The chain has TRBV29-1 and TRBJ2-5; 8 positions agree with TRBD2. CDR3 size: 15 residues. The ends lost 2 bases at V and 5 bases at J; junction bases unmatched: 10. The germline V gene has CDR1 SQVTM and CDR2 ANQGSEA. CDR3 DNA: TGCAGCGTTGAACCCCGGGGGGGCCTTCAGGAGACCCAGTACTTC. Translated, it gives CSVEPRGGLQETQYF.

This chain connects TRBV15 to TRBJ1-6; TRBD1 matches 7 bases. Germline V gene sequence: CDR1 LNHNV, CDR2 YYDKDF (reference sequence). This CDR3 comprises 14 residues. The ends lost 8 bases at V and 7 bases at J; junction bases unmatched: 8. The CDR3 loop is CATRERDRNSPLHF. The CDR3 DNA is TGTGCCACCCGAGAACGGGACAGAAATTCACCCCTCCACTTT.

J is TRBJ2-7 and V is TRBV5-4, with D possibly matching TRBD2 (6 bases). The germline V gene encodes CDR1 SGHNT and CDR2 YYREEE (reference sequence). The CDR3 runs to 12 residues. V gave up 4 bases and J gave up 5 bases, with 10 bases separating them. The CDR3 region has the DNA TGTGCCAGCAGCCAGGGACTCCACGAGCAGTACTTC. This encodes CASSQGLHEQYF.

J is TRBJ1-1 and V is TRBV27; 9 nucleotides match TRBD1. Trimming took 0 bases from V and 0 from J; bases not matched to a gene: 2. CDR3 size: 16 residues. Per germline, CDR1 MNHEY and CDR2 SMNVEV (reference sequence). As DNA, the CDR3 is TGTGCCAGCAGTTTATCGGGGGACAGGGTGAACACTGAAGCTTTCTTT. This codes for CASSLSGDRVNTEAFF.

This clonotype has more than one count but fewer than ten. The chain employs TRBV27 and TRBJ2-4; the D gene is possibly TRBD2 (6 bases). Trimming cost V 2 bases and J 6 bases, with 14 bases left between them. This CDR3 has 15 amino acids. Germline values: CDR1 MNHEY, CDR2 SMNVEV (reference sequence). As DNA, the CDR3 is TGTGCCAGCAGTTTACGTAATGTCGGGGGAAACATTCAGTACTTC. Translation: CASSLRNVGGNIQYF.

The chain carries TRBV12-3 or TRBV12-4 and TRBJ2-1, with 7 bases lining up with TRBD1. The CDR3 runs to 16 residues. With V trimmed by 4 bases and J by 7 bases, 13 bases remained unmatched. CDR3 in DNA: TGTGCCAGCAGTTCGCTGCCTTTTACAGGGGCTAATGAGCAGTTCTTC. Protein sequence: CASSSLPFTGANEQFF.

This clonotype showed up just a few times. The V and J genes are TRBV19 and TRBJ1-5; D gene unclear. The CDR3 covers 12 residues. Trimming cost V 0 bases and J 11 bases, with 8 bases left between them. Germline assignment: CDR1 LNHDA and CDR2 SQIVND (reference sequence). The CDR3 loop reads CASSIDSLTQHF. DNA for the CDR3: TGTGCCAGTAGTATAGACTCCCTGACCCAGCATTTT.

This clonotype was detected only a few times. The rearrangement joins TRBV20-1 to TRBJ2-4, with D possibly TRBD2 on 6 matching bases. The length of the CDR3 is 13 residues. The V gene lost 3 bases and the J gene lost 6 bases, with 12 bases spanning the gap. CDR1 DFQATT and CDR2 SNEGSKA come from the germline V gene (reference sequence). The CDR3 loop is CSASRTTSNIQYF. Written as DNA, the CDR3 is TGCAGTGCTAGCCGGACTACCTCAAACATTCAGTACTTC.

The chain links TRBV12-3 or TRBV12-4 to TRBJ1-2, with 8 positions matching TRBD1. This CDR3 contains 14 residues. V trimming: 3 bases; J trimming: 4 bases; junction bases outside the gene matches: 4. The CDR3 loop reads CASSFGGQVYGYTF. CDR3 sequence (DNA): TGTGCCAGCAGTTTTGGGGGACAGGTCTATGGCTACACCTTC.

In this sample, this clonotype turned up a few times. The genes are TRBV14 and TRBJ2-1; 7 bases line up with TRBD1. Trimming took 4 bases from V and 4 from J; bases not matched to a gene: 10. The CDR3 is 16 residues long. Germline V gene sequence: CDR1 SGHDN, CDR2 FVKESK. CDR3 coding DNA: TGTGCCAGCAGCCCCTACCTGGGACAGTCATACAATGAGCAGTTCTTC. Its protein is CASSPYLGQSYNEQFF.

V gene TRBV30 combines with J gene TRBJ1-2; D is ambiguous. Germline-derived CDR1 and CDR2 are GTSNPN and SVGIG (reference sequence). Trimming pared 1 base from V and 3 bases from J, leaving 12 bases between. The CDR3 runs to 14 residues. CDR3 loop: CAWSDAWQDYGYTF. CDR3 sequence (DNA): TGTGCCTGGAGTGATGCTTGGCAGGACTATGGCTACACCTTC.

This clonotype appeared a few times. J is TRBJ1-4 and V is TRBV27; 10 nucleotides agree with TRBD1. V shed 5 bases and J 7 bases; nucleotides not matched to a gene: 4. The germline V gene encodes CDR1 MNHEY and CDR2 SMNVEV (reference sequence). The CDR3 is 14 amino acids. CDR3 bases: TGTGCCAGCAGTGTGGGACAGGGGCTTGAAAAACTGTTTTTT. Translating gives CASSVGQGLEKLFF.

V gene TRBV7-9 combines with J gene TRBJ1-5, with D unclear. V was trimmed by 5 bases and J by 7 bases, leaving 15 bases between them. This CDR3 region has 14 residues. Germline loops: CDR1 SEHNR, CDR2 FQNEAQ (reference sequence). DNA for the CDR3: TGTGCCAGCAGCGGTGAAGCAGGAGGCCAGCCCCAGCATTTT. Protein sequence: CASSGEAGGQPQHF. The whole variable domain, remainder taken from reference TRBV7-9 and TRBJ1-5, is DTGVSQNPRHKITKRGQNVTFRCDPISEHNRLYWYRQTLGQGPEFLTYFQNEAQLEKSRLLSDRFSAERPKGSFSTLEIQRTEQGDSAMYLCASSGEAGGQPQHFGDGTRLSIL.

This clonotype was seen a few times. The CDR3 reads CASSPPGEAYEQYF. The DNA for the CDR3 is TGCGCCAGCAGCCCCCCGGGGGAGGCCTACGAGCAGTACTTC. V gene TRBV4-1 combines with J gene TRBJ2-7; the D gene is possibly TRBD2 (6 bases). Trimming removed 4 bases at V and 2 bases at J, with 12 bases between. The germline CDR1 and CDR2 sequences are MGHRA and YSYEKL. This CDR3 region has 14 residues.

This chain links TRBV20-1 with TRBJ2-5, with D maybe TRBD2 (5 bases). The V end was cut by 0 bases, the J end by 5 bases, with 13 bases between. This CDR3 has 14 amino acids. Germline CDR1 DFQATT, CDR2 SNEGSKA (reference sequence). Here the CDR3 reads CSARDFLGGETQYF. In nucleotides, the CDR3 is TGCAGTGCTAGAGATTTTCTCGGCGGGGAGACCCAGTACTTC.

This clonotype appeared many times. V and J are TRBV12-3 or TRBV12-4 and TRBJ2-2; TRBD1 aligns across 7 bases. V shed 6 bases and J 0 bases; nucleotides not matched to a gene: 7. This CDR3 region has 16 residues. The CDR3 DNA follows: TGTGCCAGCAGCCCCAGGGGGACAGCGAACACCGGGGAGCTGTTTTTT. Amino acid sequence: CASSPRGTANTGELFF.

This clonotype has more than one count but fewer than ten. The V and J genes are TRBV7-2 and TRBJ1-1, with 7 bases fitting TRBD1. Trimming cost V 4 bases and J 4 bases; bases outside gene matches: 6. Germline V lookup: CDR1 SGHTA, CDR2 FQGNSA. CDR3 size: 14 residues. CDR3 sequence reads: CASSYIRDSTEAFF. The DNA of the CDR3 is TGTGCCAGCAGCTACATCCGGGACAGCACTGAAGCTTTCTTT.

In this sample, this clonotype turned up a few times. The V gene is TRBV4-3, the J gene TRBJ2-7, with unresolved D. CDR1 is LGHNA and CDR2 is YSLEER in the germline V gene. The CDR3 length is 15 residues. Between the trimmed V and J ends, which lost 0 bases and 4 bases, there was a span of 13 bases. CDR3 loop: CASSQDRTGLYEQYF. Here the CDR3 DNA reads TGCGCCAGCAGCCAAGATAGAACTGGATTGTACGAGCAGTACTTC.

This clonotype has a handful of counts. V and J are TRBV29-1 and TRBJ1-1; possibly TRBD1 for D (5 bases). V lost 5 bases and J 1 base, leaving 8 bases between the germline ends. In germline, CDR1 is SQVTM, CDR2 ANQGSEA. The CDR3 is made up of 12 amino acids. CDR3 DNA: TGCAGCGTTATGGGGGGGAACACTGAAGCTTTCTTT. This translates into CSVMGGNTEAFF.

This clonotype has a handful of counts. The V and J genes are TRBV11-3 and TRBJ2-7, with D hard to call. CDR1 is SGHNT, CDR2 YENEEA, per germline. The CDR3 covers 14 residues. The germline V and J ends were trimmed by 5 bases and 5 bases, with 16 bases remaining between them. In DNA, the CDR3 is TGTGCCAGCAGCGCGAACACGGGCACGCACGAGCAGTACTTC. This codes for CASSANTGTHEQYF.

V and J are TRBV6-1 and TRBJ1-6; D may be TRBD1 (5 bases). Trimming shortened V by 2 bases and J by 7 bases, and 12 bases separated the two germline ends. The germline V gene encodes CDR1 MNHNS and CDR2 SASEGT. The CDR3 runs to 15 residues. DNA for the CDR3: TGTGCCAGCAGTGAACGCCCAGGGCGCAATTCACCCCTCCACTTT. Translated, it gives CASSERPGRNSPLHF.

This clonotype has more than one count but fewer than ten. The chain joins TRBV7-9 to TRBJ2-7; TRBD2 aligns across 8 bases. This CDR3 is built from 13 residues. V was pared by 5 bases and J by 7 bases, with 7 bases of the junction left unmatched. Germline assignment: CDR1 SEHNR and CDR2 FQNEAQ (reference sequence). CDR3 sequence (DNA): TGTGCCAGCAGCGAGGAGCGGGAGAAGGAGCAGTACTTC. It yields the protein CASSEEREKEQYF.

V is TRBV7-9 and J is TRBJ1-4; D is possibly TRBD1 (6 bases). Germline CDR1 reads SEHNR; CDR2 reads FQNEAQ (reference sequence). Trimming took 5 bases from V and 2 from J, leaving 12 bases between them. The CDR3 extends over 15 amino acids. The CDR3 DNA is TGTGCCAGCAGCCCCTTGGGGGCCACTAATGAAAAACTGTTTTTT. Encoded protein: CASSPLGATNEKLFF.

This clonotype was seen only a few times. The chain has TRBV5-1 and TRBJ2-3, with 9 bases identical to TRBD2. Germline V gene lookup returns CDR1 SGHRS and CDR2 YFSETQ. The junction had 3 bases not matched to a gene; V was cut back by 6 bases and J by 1 base. CDR3 length equals 14 residues. The CDR3 DNA sequence: TGCGCCAGCACCCGGACTAGCGGCACAGATACGCAGTATTTT. This encodes CASTRTSGTDTQYF.

This sequence joins TRBV7-9 and TRBJ2-6, with a weak D call TRBD2 (7 bases). Germline V gives CDR1 SEHNR, CDR2 FQNEAQ (reference sequence). The V end lost 8 bases, the J end lost 0 bases, and 20 bases lay between the germline ends. The CDR3 runs 18 residues. The CDR3 sequence: CASRPPGGVISGANVLTF. CDR3 coding DNA: TGTGCCAGCCGACCCCCGGGGGGCGTTATCTCTGGGGCCAACGTCCTGACTTTC.